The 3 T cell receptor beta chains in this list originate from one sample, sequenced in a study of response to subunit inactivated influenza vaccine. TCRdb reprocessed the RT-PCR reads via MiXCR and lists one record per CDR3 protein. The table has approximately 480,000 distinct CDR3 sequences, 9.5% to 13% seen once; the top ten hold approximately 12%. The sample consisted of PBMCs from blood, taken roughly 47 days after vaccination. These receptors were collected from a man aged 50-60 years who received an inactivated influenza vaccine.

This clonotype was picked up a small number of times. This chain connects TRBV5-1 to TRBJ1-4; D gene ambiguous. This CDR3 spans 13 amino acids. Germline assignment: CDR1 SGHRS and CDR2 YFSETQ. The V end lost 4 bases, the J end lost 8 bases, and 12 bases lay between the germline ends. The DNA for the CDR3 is TGCGCCAGCAGCGGGAGAGGAAGAGAAAAACTGTTTTTT. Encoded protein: CASSGRGREKLFF.

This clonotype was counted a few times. CDR3 nucleotide sequence: TGTGCCAGCAGACGAACTAGCGGGAGCTCCTACGAGCAGTACTTC. Translated: CASRRTSGSSYEQYF. V gene TRBV14 combines with J gene TRBJ2-7; 11 positions match TRBD2. Germline trimming cut 6 bases from V and 0 bases from J; bases unmatched to any gene: 4. The V gene's germline CDR1 is SGHDN and CDR2 FVKESK. This CDR3 is 15 amino acids long. Full variable domain (missing parts from reference TRBV14 and TRBJ2-7): EAGVTQFPSHSVIEKGQTVTLRCDPISGHDNLYWYRRVMGKEIKFLLHFVKESKQDESGMPNNRFLAERTGGTYSTLKVQPAELEDSGVYFCASRRTSGSSYEQYFGPGTRLTVT.

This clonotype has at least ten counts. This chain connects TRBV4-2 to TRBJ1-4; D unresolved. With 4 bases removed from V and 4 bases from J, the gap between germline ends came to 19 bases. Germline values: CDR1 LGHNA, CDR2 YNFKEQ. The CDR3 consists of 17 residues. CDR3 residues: CASSPRAFGSYNEKLFF. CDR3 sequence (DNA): TGTGCCAGCAGCCCGCGAGCGTTCGGCAGCTATAATGAAAAACTGTTTTTT.